This T cell receptor (beta chain) was sequenced in a study of blood T cells in healthy people across ages. Findings and limits, study-wide: PBMCs were not sorted, which prevented a conclusive comparison of naive versus antigen-experienced cells.

The use of a sample-barcoded 5' primer and a J-beta primer mix characterized a second PCR of about 7 to 12 cycles. CDR3-containing paired-end reads numbered at least 2.5 million in each sample. MiXCR was run by TCRdb on the 5' RACE reads, yielding one entry per CDR3 protein. The sample records around 1,100,000 distinct CDR3 sequences, roughly two fifths being singletons. Aged roughly 6 to 90, donors were systemically healthy Caucasians from Russia. Drawing of peripheral blood yielded 8.5 to 10 milliliters from each donor. The count of this clonotype is one. Antigen: not known. Germline V gene data show CDR1 as ENHRY and CDR2 as SYGVKD. The CDR3 loop spans 14 amino acids. The junction had 3 bases not matched to a gene; V was cut back by 0 bases and J by 10 bases.

Sequencing input: blood. The rearrangement joins TRBV10-3 to TRBJ1-6; the match to TRBD1 covers 7 bases. The TCR comes from a man aged 18 to 29 in good health. CDR3 loop: CAISESQGVSPLHF. DNA for the CDR3: TGTGCCATCAGTGAGTCCCAGGGGGTCTCACCCCTCCACTTT.